The present T cell receptor (beta chain) was sequenced within a study of T cell clusters in autoimmune cytopenias. Multiplex touch-down PCR amplified TRB using TRB-A and TRB-B pools in one tube. Reprocessing the multiplex PCR reads, TCRdb reports a single entry for every CDR3 protein and omits DNA. The specimen's table records around 6,600 distinct CDR3 sequences. On this clonotype: Its target is unknown.

Some 38,000 genome equivalents of blood DNA were amplified for TRB. CDR3 length: 16 amino acids. Germline values: CDR1 SGHRS, CDR2 YFSETQ. Findings and limits, study-wide: Physiological T cell clusters of healthy donors were apparently absent in primary autoimmune cytopenia patients.

The sample was also reused in another study, on T cell repertoires in aging, cancer and after chemotherapy.

The chain couples TRBV5-1 to TRBJ2-1; TCRdb reports TRBD1, a call that lacks DNA to check it against. Material: peripheral blood. This clonotype was sampled from a human donor in good health. CDR3 amino acids: CASSAITGAVYNEQFF.